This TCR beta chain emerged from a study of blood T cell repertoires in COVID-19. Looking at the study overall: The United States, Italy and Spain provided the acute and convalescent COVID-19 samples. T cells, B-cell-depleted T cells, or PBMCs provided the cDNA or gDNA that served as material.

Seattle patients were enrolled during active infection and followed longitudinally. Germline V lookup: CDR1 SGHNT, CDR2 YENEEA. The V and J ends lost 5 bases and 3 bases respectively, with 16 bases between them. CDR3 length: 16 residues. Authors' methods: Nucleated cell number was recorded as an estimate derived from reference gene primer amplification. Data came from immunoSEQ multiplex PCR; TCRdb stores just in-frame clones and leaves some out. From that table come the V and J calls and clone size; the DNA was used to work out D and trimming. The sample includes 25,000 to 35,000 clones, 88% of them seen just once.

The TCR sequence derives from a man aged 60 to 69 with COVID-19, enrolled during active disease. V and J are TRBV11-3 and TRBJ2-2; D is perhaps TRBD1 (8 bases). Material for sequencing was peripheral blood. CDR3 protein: CASSHRGGQYTGELFF. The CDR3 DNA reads TGTGCCAGCAGCCACAGGGGGGGACAGTACACCGGGGAGCTGTTTTTT. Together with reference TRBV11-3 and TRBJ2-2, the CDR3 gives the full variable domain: EAGVVQSPRYKIIEKKQPVAFWCNPISGHNTLYWYLQNLGQGPELLIRYENEEAVDDSQLPKDRFSAERLKGVDSTLKIQPAELGDSAVYLCASSHRGGQYTGELFFGEGSRLTVL.